These T cell receptor beta chains were read from a single sample in a study of neoadjuvant anti-PD-1 for oral cavity cancer. The table came from immunoSEQ multiplex PCR; TCRdb's copy has only in-frame clones and leaves some out. The sample includes 6,700 or so clones, approximately 80% of them seen just once. The specimen was PBMCs, collected before nivolumab (anti-PD-1) treatment. Receptor source: a person aged 35-79 years with oral cavity squamous cell carcinoma. Both conserved end residues are part of each CDR3. D genes are given only for firm matches. Size is omitted from some rows. Given values are once, few, many or a class for expanded clones.

TRBV7-8	TRBJ1-4	.	TRBD1	TGTGCCAGCAGCTTAGGACAGGGTGATGAAAAACTGTTTTTT	CASSLGQGDEKLFF
TRBV7-2	TRBJ1-5	.	.	TGTGCCAGCAGCTATAAGGAGGATCAGCCCCAGCATTTT	CASSYKEDQPQHF
TRBV19	TRBJ1-5	few	.	TGTGCCAGTAGTATAAGTGGGTTTAGCAATCAGCCCCAGCATTTT	CASSISGFSNQPQHF
TRBV7-2	TRBJ1-4	.	.	TGTGCCAGCAGCTTACCGAATGAAAAACTGTTTTTT	CASSLPNEKLFF
TRBV7-2	TRBJ2-2	.	.	TGTGCCAGCAGCTTAGGGTTCACCGGGGAGCTGTTTTTT	CASSLGFTGELFF
TRBV30	TRBJ1-1	.	.	TGTGCCTGGAGTGTAATAAGGCGGCGGAACACTGAAGCTTTCTTT	CAWSVIRRRNTEAFF
TRBV19	TRBJ1-1	few	.	TGTGCCAGTAGTACGAACAGGGACATGAACACTGAAGCTTTCTTT	CASSTNRDMNTEAFF
TRBV6-5	TRBJ2-7	.	TRBD1	TGTGCCAGCAGTCAAACTTCGACAGGGCAGTACGAGCAGTACTTC	CASSQTSTGQYEQYF
TRBV7-2	TRBJ1-2	.	TRBD1	TGTGCCAGCAGCTTAGCGTCAGGGGGAGACTATGGCTACACCTTC	CASSLASGGDYGYTF
TRBV5-1	TRBJ1-1	.	TRBD1	TGCGCCAGCAGCCTCTGGGGGACAGGGCACACTGAAGCTTTCTTT	CASSLWGTGHTEAFF
TRBV5-1	TRBJ1-3	once	TRBD1	TGCGCCAGCAGCCTACAGGGGGCAAGTGGAAACACCATATATTTT	CASSLQGASGNTIYF
TRBV4-1	TRBJ2-3	.	TRBD2	TGCGCCAGCAGCCAAGAGGGGGGGAGACAGCGCACAGATACGCAGTATTTT	CASSQEGGRQRTDTQYF
TRBV27	TRBJ1-6	.	.	TGTGCCAGCAGTTTATCGGGGGGGGATTTTTCACCCCTCCACTTT	CASSLSGGDFSPLHF
TRBV2	TRBJ2-2	.	TRBD1	TGTGCCGGGTCTGGGACAGGGGTGAGCGGCGGGGAGCTGTTTTTT	CAGSGTGVSGGELFF
TRBV14	TRBJ1-2	once	.	TGTGCCAGCAGCCAAGTCCAGGGAAGAAACTATGGCTACACCTTC	CASSQVQGRNYGYTF
TRBV5-4	TRBJ2-5	.	.	TGTGCCAGCAGCTTGGCCACTCAAGAGACCCAGTACTTC	CASSLATQETQYF
TRBV7-8	TRBJ2-1	.	TRBD2	TGTGCCAGCAGCCCAGGACTAGCCCCGCACAATGAGCAGTTCTTC	CASSPGLAPHNEQFF
TRBV19	TRBJ1-3	.	TRBD1	TGTGCCAGTAGTCCCCCGGGGACAGTCGGAAACACCATATATTTT	CASSPPGTVGNTIYF
TRBV4-3	TRBJ2-1	.	.	TGCGCCAGCAGCCCCCACTTGAGCGGTTTCGACAATGAGCAGTTCTTC	CASSPHLSGFDNEQFF
TRBV6-6	TRBJ1-6	few	TRBD1	TGTGCCAGCAGCCGGGACAGGGGGAGTTCACCCCTCCACTTT	CASSRDRGSSPLHF
TRBV9	TRBJ2-2	.	TRBD1	TGTGCCAGCAGCGCGTTACAGGGGGCGGCCGGGGAGCTGTTTTTT	CASSALQGAAGELFF
TRBV5-1	TRBJ2-3	.	.	TGCGCCAGCAGCGCGCTTAGCGGCCAGCGTAGCACAGATACGCAGTATTTT	CASSALSGQRSTDTQYF
TRBV19	TRBJ2-7	.	.	TGTGCCAGTAGCAAACAGGGCGTTACTCCGGACGAGCAGTACTTC	CASSKQGVTPDEQYF
TRBV4-3	TRBJ1-1	.	.	TGCGCCAGCAGCCAAGGTTTCGGCAGAATCAACACTGAAGCTTTCTTT	CASSQGFGRINTEAFF
TRBV19	TRBJ1-6	.	.	TGTGCCAGTAGTACCAACAGGGTAGGGGATAATTCACCCCTCCACTTT	CASSTNRVGDNSPLHF
TRBV7-8	TRBJ2-5	.	.	TGTGCCAGCAAGGGACTGGGAGAGGAGACCCAGTACTTC	CASKGLGEETQYF
TRBV5-6	TRBJ1-4	.	.	TGTGCCAGCAGCTTGGTAGCTGGGGGCAATGAAAAACTGTTTTTT	CASSLVAGGNEKLFF
TRBV7-8	TRBJ1-1	.	.	TGTGCCAGCAGACCGGGGAGGGCTTACATGAACACTGAAGCTTTCTTT	CASRPGRAYMNTEAFF
TRBV4-3	TRBJ2-3	.	TRBD2	TGCGCCAGCAGCCAAGGAGTGTTAGGCGGGGGGGCCGGAGATACGCAGTATTTT	CASSQGVLGGGAGDTQYF
TRBV7-9	TRBJ1-1	.	.	TGTGCCAGCAGCTTAGACCAGGGGAACACTGAAGCTTTCTTT	CASSLDQGNTEAFF
TRBV19	TRBJ1-6	once	TRBD1	TGTGCCAGTGACCCCGGGGACAGGGCAACTTCACCCCTCCACTTT	CASDPGDRATSPLHF
TRBV5-1	TRBJ2-3	.	.	TGCGCCAGCAGCCCCCGGGGGACAGCGGGACGGGCAGATACGCAGTATTTT	CASSPRGTAGRADTQYF
TRBV11-2	TRBJ2-5	.	.	TGTGCCAGCAGCTTACTGGGTCAGGGCGAGGAGACCCAGTACTTC	CASSLLGQGEETQYF
TRBV5-5	TRBJ1-5	few	TRBD1	TGTGCCAGCAGCTTGGGCCAGGGGGCGGCTCAGCCCCAGCATTTT	CASSLGQGAAQPQHF
TRBV7-3	TRBJ2-1	.	.	TGTGCCAGCAGCCAACAAACGCACTCGGGGCCCTACAATGAGCAGTTCTTC	CASSQQTHSGPYNEQFF
TRBV11-2	TRBJ1-1	once	.	TGTGCCAGCAGCATATCGGTCGCATTTAGTAACACTGAAGCTTTCTTT	CASSISVAFSNTEAFF
TRBV7-7	TRBJ1-3	.	.	TGTGCCAGCAGCCTCGACTCTGGAAACACCATATATTTT	CASSLDSGNTIYF
TRBV13	TRBJ2-7	.	.	TGTGCCAGCAGCTTAGTAGGGATCTATTCCGAGCAGTACTTC	CASSLVGIYSEQYF
TRBV14	TRBJ2-3	.	.	TGTGCCAGCAGCCGACGGACAATTAGCACAGATACGCAGTATTTT	CASSRRTISTDTQYF
TRBV9	TRBJ2-7	.	TRBD1	TGTGCCAGCAGCGTAGGACCGGACAGGGACTACGAGCAGTACTTC	CASSVGPDRDYEQYF
TRBV4-3	TRBJ2-3	.	TRBD1	TGCGCCAGCAGCCAAGATTCGACAGGGGCCGCGACAGATACGCAGTATTTT	CASSQDSTGAATDTQYF
TRBV10-3	TRBJ1-2	.	.	TGTGCCATCAGTTCCCCTACAGGGACTGGCTACACCTTC	CAISSPTGTGYTF
TRBV10-3	TRBJ2-2	.	TRBD1	TGTGCCATCAGTGTACAGGGGGACACCGGGGAGCTGTTTTTT	CAISVQGDTGELFF
TRBV6-5	TRBJ1-1	.	.	TGTGCCAGCATGGGGGCAGGGGTGGGGAACACTGAAGCTTTCTTT	CASMGAGVGNTEAFF
TRBV19	TRBJ1-5	few	TRBD1	TGTGCCAGTAGTTGGACAGGGAATAGCAATCAGCCCCAGCATTTT	CASSWTGNSNQPQHF
TRBV13	TRBJ2-7	.	TRBD1	TGTGCCAGCAGCAAGGGACAGGGACAAACCTACGAGCAGTACTTC	CASSKGQGQTYEQYF
TRBV7-2	TRBJ1-5	.	.	TGTGCCAGCAGTCGATCGACAGATCAGCCCCAGCATTTT	CASSRSTDQPQHF
TRBV30	TRBJ1-5	few	.	TGTGCCTGGAGTTTGGGGCTTGGCCAGCCCCAGCATTTT	CAWSLGLGQPQHF
TRBV7-7	TRBJ2-7	.	.	TGTGCCAGCAGCTCCCCTCAGCCCCTCGACAGTCAGTACTACGAGCAGTACTTC	CASSSPQPLDSQYYEQYF
TRBV7-8	TRBJ2-2	.	.	TGTGCCAGCAGCTCGTACCCACCCCCTAACACCGGGGAGCTGTTTTTT	CASSSYPPPNTGELFF
TRBV6-5	TRBJ1-6	few	.	TGTGCCAGCAGCAGGGTTTCCGATTCACCCCTCCACTTT	CASSRVSDSPLHF
TRBV5-1	TRBJ2-7	.	.	TGCGCCAGCAGAGACCCCCGGGACACTTCCTACGAGCAGTACTTC	CASRDPRDTSYEQYF
TRBV11-2	TRBJ1-1	.	.	TGTGCCAGCAGCTCCAACAGTGGTCCAACTGAAGCTTTCTTT	CASSSNSGPTEAFF
TRBV7-9	TRBJ1-4	.	.	TGTGCCAGCAGCCTTTTTTCTGGGGCTAGTAATGAAAAACTGTTTTTT	CASSLFSGASNEKLFF
TRBV4-2	TRBJ2-2	.	.	TGTGCCAGCAGCCAAGACCGGGGCGGGGGCAACACCGGGGAGCTGTTTTTT	CASSQDRGGGNTGELFF
TRBV7-2	TRBJ1-5	.	.	TGTGCCAGCAGCTTGTCGTCAATCGTCAATCAGCCCCAGCATTTT	CASSLSSIVNQPQHF
TRBV7-2	TRBJ2-7	.	TRBD1	TGTGCCTCCCAGCCTGAGTGGACAGGCCCCTACGAGCAGTACTTC	CASQPEWTGPYEQYF
TRBV7-9	TRBJ1-1	.	.	TGTGCCAGCAGCGATACCCCAGGGGCGAACACTGAAGCTTTCTTT	CASSDTPGANTEAFF
TRBV18	TRBJ2-3	.	.	TGTGCCAGCTCACCAGGGGGACTCCTCTTCGGCACAGATACGCAGTATTTT	CASSPGGLLFGTDTQYF
TRBV29-1	TRBJ2-5	.	.	TGCAGCGTTGTAGATATAGGCAGAAAAGAGACCCAGTACTTC	CSVVDIGRKETQYF